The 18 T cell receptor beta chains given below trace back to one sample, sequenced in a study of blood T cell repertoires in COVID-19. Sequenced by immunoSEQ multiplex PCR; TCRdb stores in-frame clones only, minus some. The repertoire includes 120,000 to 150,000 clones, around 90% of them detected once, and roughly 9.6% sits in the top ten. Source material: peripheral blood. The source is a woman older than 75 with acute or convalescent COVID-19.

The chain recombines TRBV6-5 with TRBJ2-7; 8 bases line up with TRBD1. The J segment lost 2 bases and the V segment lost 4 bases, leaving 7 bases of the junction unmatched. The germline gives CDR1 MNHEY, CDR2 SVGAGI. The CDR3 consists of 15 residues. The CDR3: CASSSAGTGAYEQYF. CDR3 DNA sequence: TGTGCCAGCAGTTCCGCCGGGACAGGAGCCTACGAGCAGTACTTC.

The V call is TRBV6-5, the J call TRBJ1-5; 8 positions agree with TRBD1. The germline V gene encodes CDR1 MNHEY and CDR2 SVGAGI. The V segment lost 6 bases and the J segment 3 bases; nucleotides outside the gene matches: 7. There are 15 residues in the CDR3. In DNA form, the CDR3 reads TGTGCCAGCAGCCCCGGACAGGGCAACAATCAGCCCCAGCATTTT. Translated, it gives CASSPGQGNNQPQHF.

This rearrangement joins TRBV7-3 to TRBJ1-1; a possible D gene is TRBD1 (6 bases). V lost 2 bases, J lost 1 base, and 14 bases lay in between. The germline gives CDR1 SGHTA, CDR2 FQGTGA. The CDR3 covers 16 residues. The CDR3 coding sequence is TGTGCCAGCAGCTTACTAGGACAGCCTACGAACACTGAAGCTTTCTTT. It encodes CASSLLGQPTNTEAFF.

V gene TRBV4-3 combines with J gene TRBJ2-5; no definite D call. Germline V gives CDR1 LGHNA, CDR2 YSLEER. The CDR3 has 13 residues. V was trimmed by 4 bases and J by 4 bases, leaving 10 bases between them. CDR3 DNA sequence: TGCGCCAGCAGCCCCCTCCGGAGAGAGACCCAGTACTTC. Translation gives CASSPLRRETQYF.

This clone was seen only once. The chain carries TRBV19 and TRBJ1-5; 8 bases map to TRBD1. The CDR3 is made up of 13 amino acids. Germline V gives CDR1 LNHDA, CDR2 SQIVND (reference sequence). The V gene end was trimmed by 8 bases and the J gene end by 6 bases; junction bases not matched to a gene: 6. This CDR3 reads CASSGQVLQPQHF. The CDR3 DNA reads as TGTGCCAGTTCGGGACAGGTCCTTCAGCCCCAGCATTTT.

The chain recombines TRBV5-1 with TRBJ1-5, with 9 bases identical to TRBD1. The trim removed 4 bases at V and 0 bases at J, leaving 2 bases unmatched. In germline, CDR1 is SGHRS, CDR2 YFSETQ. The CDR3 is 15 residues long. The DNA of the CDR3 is TGCGCCAGCAGCCCGACAGGGGGTAGCAATCAGCCCCAGCATTTT. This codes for CASSPTGGSNQPQHF.

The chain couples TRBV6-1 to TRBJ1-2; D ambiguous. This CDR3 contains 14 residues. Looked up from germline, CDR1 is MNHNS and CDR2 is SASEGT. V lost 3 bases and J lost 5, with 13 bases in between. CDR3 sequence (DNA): TGTGCCAGCAGTGAGGTCCTAGGATCTTATGGCTACACCTTC. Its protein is CASSEVLGSYGYTF.

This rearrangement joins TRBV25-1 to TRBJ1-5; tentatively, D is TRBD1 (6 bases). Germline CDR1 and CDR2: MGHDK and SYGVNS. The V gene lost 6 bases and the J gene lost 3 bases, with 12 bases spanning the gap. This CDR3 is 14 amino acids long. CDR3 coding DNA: TGTGCCAGCAGCCAGACAGGCAACAATCAGCCCCAGCATTTT. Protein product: CASSQTGNNQPQHF.

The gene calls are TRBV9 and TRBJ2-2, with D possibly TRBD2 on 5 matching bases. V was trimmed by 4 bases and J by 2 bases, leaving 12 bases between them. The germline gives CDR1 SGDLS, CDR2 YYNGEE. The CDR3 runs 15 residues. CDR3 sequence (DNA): TGTGCCAGCAGCTCCCGGACGGGAAACACCGGGGAGCTGTTTTTT. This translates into CASSSRTGNTGELFF.

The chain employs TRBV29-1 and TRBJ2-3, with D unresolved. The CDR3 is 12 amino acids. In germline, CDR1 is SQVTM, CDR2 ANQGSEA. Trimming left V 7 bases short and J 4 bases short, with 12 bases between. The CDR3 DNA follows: TGCAGCGGTTTGATTCGGGCAGATACGCAGTATTTT. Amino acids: CSGLIRADTQYF.

The CDR3 spells CASSPGQDRVTQYF. CDR3 bases: TGTGCCAGCTCACCTGGACAGGACCGGGTGACCCAGTACTTC. The genes are TRBV18 and TRBJ2-5, with 7 bases aligning to TRBD1. CDR3 length: 14 amino acids. V gave up 3 bases and J gave up 7 bases; unmatched junction bases: 8. In germline, CDR1 is KGHSH, CDR2 LQKENI.

The CDR3 sequence is CASSYSTEATEAFF. The CDR3 nucleotides are TGTGCCAGCAGTTACTCGACGGAGGCGACTGAAGCTTTCTTT. This sequence joins TRBV6-5 and TRBJ1-1, with D uncertain. Looked up from germline, CDR1 is MNHEY and CDR2 is SVGAGI. The CDR3 extends over 14 amino acids. The germline V and J ends were trimmed by 0 bases and 5 bases, with 10 bases remaining between them.

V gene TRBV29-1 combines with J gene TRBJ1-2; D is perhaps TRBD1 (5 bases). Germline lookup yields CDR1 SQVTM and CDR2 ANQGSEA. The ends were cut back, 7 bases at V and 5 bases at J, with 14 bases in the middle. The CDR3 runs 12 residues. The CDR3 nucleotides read TGCAGCGACAATTCGGGGGATTATGGCTACACCTTC. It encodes CSDNSGDYGYTF. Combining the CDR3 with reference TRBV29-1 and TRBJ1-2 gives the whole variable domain SAVISQKPSRDICQRGTSLTIQCQVDSQVTMMFWYRQQPGQSLTLIATANQGSEATYESGFVIDKFPISRPNLTFSTLTVSNMSPEDSSIYLCSDNSGDYGYTFGSGTRLTVV.

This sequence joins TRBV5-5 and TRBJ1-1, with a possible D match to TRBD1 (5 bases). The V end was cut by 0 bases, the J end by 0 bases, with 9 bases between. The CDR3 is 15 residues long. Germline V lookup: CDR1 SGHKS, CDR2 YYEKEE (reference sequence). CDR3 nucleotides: TGTGCCAGCAGCTTGGGAGGGACTTTGAACACTGAAGCTTTCTTT. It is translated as CASSLGGTLNTEAFF.

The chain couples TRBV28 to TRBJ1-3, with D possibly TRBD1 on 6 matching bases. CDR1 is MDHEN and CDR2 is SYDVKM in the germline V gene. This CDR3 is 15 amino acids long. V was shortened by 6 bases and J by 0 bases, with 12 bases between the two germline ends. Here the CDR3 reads CASSRDTSSGNTIYF. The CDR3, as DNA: TGTGCCAGCAGCCGGGACACCAGCTCTGGAAACACCATATATTTT.

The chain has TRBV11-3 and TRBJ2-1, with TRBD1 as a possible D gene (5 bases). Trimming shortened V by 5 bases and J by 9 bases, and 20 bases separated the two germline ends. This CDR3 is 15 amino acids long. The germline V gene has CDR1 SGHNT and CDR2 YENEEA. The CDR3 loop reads CASSPGLGPLGEQFF. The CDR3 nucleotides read TGTGCCAGCAGCCCAGGGCTAGGACCCCTGGGTGAGCAGTTCTTC. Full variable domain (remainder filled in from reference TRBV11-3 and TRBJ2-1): EAGVVQSPRYKIIEKKQPVAFWCNPISGHNTLYWYLQNLGQGPELLIRYENEEAVDDSQLPKDRFSAERLKGVDSTLKIQPAELGDSAVYLCASSPGLGPLGEQFFGPGTRLTVL.

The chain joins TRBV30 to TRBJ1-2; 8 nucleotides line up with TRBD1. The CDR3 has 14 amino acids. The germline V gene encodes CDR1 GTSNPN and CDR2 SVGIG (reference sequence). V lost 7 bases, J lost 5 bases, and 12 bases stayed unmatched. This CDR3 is CASRGQGAPYGYTF. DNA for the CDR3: TGTGCCTCTCGGGGGCAGGGGGCGCCGTATGGCTACACCTTC. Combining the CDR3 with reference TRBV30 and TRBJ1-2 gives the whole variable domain SQTIHQWPATLVQPVGSPLSLECTVEGTSNPNLYWYRQAAGRGLQLLFYSVGIGQISSEVPQNLSASRPQDRQFILSSKKLLLSDSGFYLCASRGQGAPYGYTFGSGTRLTVV.

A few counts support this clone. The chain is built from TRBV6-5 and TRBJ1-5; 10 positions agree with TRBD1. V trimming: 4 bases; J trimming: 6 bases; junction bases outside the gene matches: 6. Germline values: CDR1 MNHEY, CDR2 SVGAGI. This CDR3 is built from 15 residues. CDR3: CASSLDRGNGQPQHF. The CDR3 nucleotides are TGTGCCAGCAGTTTGGACAGGGGGAACGGTCAGCCCCAGCATTTT.